The TCR beta chain described here comes from a study of blood T cell repertoires in COVID-19. On the study more broadly: Sample material is recorded as cDNA or gDNA derived from T cells, B-cell-depleted T cells, or PBMCs.

This CDR3 spans 15 amino acids. The trim removed 3 bases at V and 7 bases at J, leaving 7 bases unmatched. Germline assignment: CDR1 KGHSH and CDR2 LQKENI. A Seattle source enrolled patients during active infection and followed them longitudinally. In the original processing: Reference gene primer amplification gave estimated nucleated cell counts. The assay was immunoSEQ multiplex PCR, and TCRdb's table has in-frame clones only and misses some. V and J calls and clone size are as listed in that table; D and trimming were resolved from the DNA. The data show approximately 500,000 clones, with roughly 89% seen just once and around 0.92% held by the top ten.

The chain combines TRBV18 with TRBJ2-1, with 9 bases matching TRBD2. Sequences were obtained from peripheral blood. This clonotype was obtained from a man between 18 and 29 years old with COVID-19, enrolled during active disease. The CDR3 nucleotides read TGTGCCAGCTCACCCGCTAGCGGGATCGGGAATGAGCAGTTCTTC. This gives the protein CASSPASGIGNEQFF.